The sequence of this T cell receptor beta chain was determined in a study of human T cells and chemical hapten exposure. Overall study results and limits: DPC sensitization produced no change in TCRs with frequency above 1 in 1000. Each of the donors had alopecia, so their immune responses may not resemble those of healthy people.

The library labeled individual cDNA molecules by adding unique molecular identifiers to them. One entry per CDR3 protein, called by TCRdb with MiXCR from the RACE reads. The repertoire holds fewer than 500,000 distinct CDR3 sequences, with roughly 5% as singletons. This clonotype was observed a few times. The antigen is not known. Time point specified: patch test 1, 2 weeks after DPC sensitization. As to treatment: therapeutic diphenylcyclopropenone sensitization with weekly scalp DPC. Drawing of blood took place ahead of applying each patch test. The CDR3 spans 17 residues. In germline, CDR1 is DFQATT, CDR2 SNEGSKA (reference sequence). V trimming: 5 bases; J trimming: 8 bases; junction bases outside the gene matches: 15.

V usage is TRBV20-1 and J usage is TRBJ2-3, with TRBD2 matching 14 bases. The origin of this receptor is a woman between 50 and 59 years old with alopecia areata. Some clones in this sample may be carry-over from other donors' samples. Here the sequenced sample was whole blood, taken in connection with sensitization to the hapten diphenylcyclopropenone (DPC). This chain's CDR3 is CSAPGTSGGSSRFTQYF. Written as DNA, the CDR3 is TGCAGTGCTCCCGGGACTAGCGGGGGATCCTCCCGCTTTACGCAGTATTTT.